This TCR beta chain was sequenced in a study of blood T cell repertoires in COVID-19. Authors' methods: Reference gene primer amplification yielded estimated nucleated cell counts. Assay used: immunoSEQ multiplex PCR; TCRdb lists only in-frame clones, some missing. V, J and clone size are taken as reported in that table, and D and trimming were inferred from the DNA itself. This sample has 200,000 to 250,000 clones, with around 83% found just once. CDR1 is LGHDT, CDR2 YNNKEL, per germline (reference sequence). The V end was cut by 4 bases, the J end by 7 bases, with 10 bases between. The CDR3 runs 12 residues. The count of this clone is one.

The clonotype was recovered from a woman aged 40 to 49 with acute COVID-19. The sample consisted of PBMCs or T cells enriched from blood (not recorded which). This rearrangement joins TRBV3-1 (or the pseudogene TRBV3-2) to TRBJ1-2; D not certain. The CDR3 bases are TGTGCCAGCAGCCTCCGCGGCGCTGGCTACACCTTC. It specifies CASSLRGAGYTF.